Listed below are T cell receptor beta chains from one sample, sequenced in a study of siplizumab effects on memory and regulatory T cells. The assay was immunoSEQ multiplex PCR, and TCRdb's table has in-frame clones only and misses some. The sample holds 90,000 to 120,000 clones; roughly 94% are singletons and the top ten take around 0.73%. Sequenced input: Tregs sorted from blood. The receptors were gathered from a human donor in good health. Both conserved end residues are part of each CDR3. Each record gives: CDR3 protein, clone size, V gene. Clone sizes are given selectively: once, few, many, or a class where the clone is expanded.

CASSGGSSGSYEQFF - TRBV2
CASSQPRAGTEAFF - TRBV16
CASSLFWTAYNEQFF once TRBV7-9
CATSRRTSGSYRDTQYF once TRBV15
CATRPIDRSYNEQFF - TRBV5-6
CASSQETGNVRASGITYNEQFF - TRBV4-1
CASIGNTEAFF - TRBV2
CTSMRECTGELFF - TRBV1
CASEGGTGYGYTF - TRBV5-1
CASSTGTSISYNEQFF - TRBV5-4
CASSLGDRDNSPLHF - TRBV5-1
CASSYGRINEQFF - TRBV6-5
CAWSIVSYEQYF - TRBV30
CASSPTGGESHSNQPQHF few TRBV9
CASSKSWRGEKLFF - TRBV21-1
CATSRVAGGETQYF - TRBV15
CASSPGTGFNEQYF once TRBV18
CASSYGAGSYGYTF - TRBV6-5
CASSPRGESYEQYF - TRBV18
CARCPSGRAPYEQYF - TRBV7-3
CASSLAQGAHNEQFF - TRBV5-1
CASRKNYEQYF - TRBV2
CASSTGQGGTDTQYF once TRBV5-1
CASSPSGNYGYTF - TRBV18
CASSGSARWEETQYF - TRBV9
CASSPPQGTDTQYF once TRBV19
CASSPPFRTGVRTEAFF once TRBV18
CASSATQGGPYNEQFF - TRBV6-1
CASSRQGADNEQFF - TRBV10-1
CASSLNTGELFF - TRBV5-6
CSVVPGQVRRGAFF - TRBV29-1
CASSQLDRDADIQYF once TRBV4-1
CASSLNPGPYEQYF - TRBV7-8
CASSELGVSYEQYF - TRBV6-1
CASEEPGVYEQYF - TRBV7-9
CASSPGTEYGYTF - TRBV18
CASSILRGSNYGYTF - TRBV19
CASSFGLAEETQYF - TRBV7-9
CASTPGAEHTDTQYF - TRBV28
CASSLNEYTEAFF few TRBV7-3
CASSINANTQYF - TRBV19
CASSQDGGGTAGYTF - TRBV4-1
CASSNERAGFEQYF - TRBV25-1
CASSPGPNQPQHF once TRBV19
CASSLEPAGALEWNEQFF - TRBV7-6
CSVGGRNTGELFF - TRBV29-1
CASSTTGNTEAFF - TRBV5-1